This entry lists 8 T cell receptor beta chains sequenced from one sample in a study of CD8+ T cells in alopecia areata. Indicated treatment: oral pan-JAK inhibitor, 5-10 mg twice daily. Reverse transcription of extracted RNA yielded cDNA, which provided the sequencing template. Generated by immunoSEQ multiplex PCR, the TCRdb table keeps only in-frame clones and is missing some. The sample has about 220,000 clones, roughly 56% seen once. Here the sequenced sample was CD4+ T cells sorted from blood, taken at week 4, from a patient treated with tofacitinib. The receptors shown here come from a human donor with alopecia areata.

The V call is TRBV4-1, the J call TRBJ2-7, with no clear D. This CDR3 region has 14 residues. The V and J ends lost 3 bases and 2 bases respectively, with 11 bases between them. Looked up from germline, CDR1 is MGHRA and CDR2 is YSYEKL. CDR3 bases: TGCGCCAGCAGCCACCCCACGAGGACCTACGAGCAGTACTTC. Protein: CASSHPTRTYEQYF.

This clone was recorded only once. The rearrangement joins TRBV6-6 to TRBJ1-1, with no clear D. V shed 3 bases and J shed 3 bases, with 17 bases lying between them. Germline-derived CDR1 and CDR2 are MNHNY and SVGAGI (reference sequence). The CDR3 runs 16 residues. Written as DNA, the CDR3 is TGTGCCAGCAGTTATGTCACCGGAGGATTGGACACTGAAGCTTTCTTT. As protein: CASSYVTGGLDTEAFF.

This clone was seen a handful of times. The V gene is TRBV30, the J gene TRBJ1-2, with TRBD1 as a possible D gene (6 bases). The ends were cut back, 2 bases at V and 4 bases at J, with 20 bases in the middle. The CDR3 is 16 amino acids. Germline CDR1 is GTSNPN and CDR2 is SVGIG (reference sequence). The CDR3 bases are TGTGCCTGGAGTACGGTGAACAGGGATCCCCTCTATGGCTACACCTTC. Amino acids: CAWSTVNRDPLYGYTF.

This rearrangement joins TRBV29-1 to TRBJ1-2, with unresolved D. The CDR3 loop spans 12 amino acids. Germline V gene lookup returns CDR1 SQVTM and CDR2 ANQGSEA. The ends were cut back, 4 bases at V and 4 bases at J, with 10 bases in the middle. CDR3 in DNA: TGCAGCGTTGGAGGTTTTAGCTATGGCTACACCTTC. Its translation: CSVGGFSYGYTF.

Only a few counts were recorded for this clone. This rearrangement joins TRBV10-3 to TRBJ2-7, with a tentative D call TRBD2 (6 bases). The CDR3 totals 13 residues. CDR1 and CDR2 from the germline V gene are ENHRY and SYGVKD. V lost 10 bases and J lost 4, with 17 bases in between. The CDR3 loop is CATLETSFYEQYF. The CDR3 coding sequence is TGTGCCACCCTTGAGACTAGTTTTTACGAGCAGTACTTC.

The chain has TRBV7-3 and TRBJ1-6; D is unresolved. Germline values: CDR1 SGHTA, CDR2 FQGTGA. Trimming pared 5 bases from V and 10 bases from J, leaving 12 bases between. CDR3 size: 13 residues. Here the CDR3 reads CASSPTESSPLHF. CDR3 nucleotides: TGTGCCAGCAGCCCTACTGAGAGCTCACCCCTCCACTTT.

The rearrangement links TRBV30 to TRBJ2-3; the match to TRBD2 covers 10 bases. Looked up from germline, CDR1 is GTSNPN and CDR2 is SVGIG (reference sequence). J gave up 5 bases and V 5 bases, and 10 bases lay outside the gene matches. CDR3 length equals 15 residues. CDR3 in amino acids: CAWRPFLAGEDTQYF. The CDR3, as DNA: TGTGCCTGGCGCCCTTTCCTAGCGGGGGAAGATACGCAGTATTTT.

The gene calls are TRBV5-4 and TRBJ1-1; D not certain. The V end was cut by 7 bases, the J end by 8 bases, with 18 bases between. The germline V gene encodes CDR1 SGHNT and CDR2 YYREEE (reference sequence). The CDR3 is 13 amino acids. The CDR3 DNA reads TGTGCCAGCCAAAGCCCCCTCCGGGCCGAAGCTTTCTTT. Amino acids: CASQSPLRAEAFF.